The clone carrying this T cell receptor beta chain was counted only a few times. Its antigen remains unknown. At deep level, the assay was performed. Only in-frame clones appear in the TCRdb table, and some are missing; sequencing was by immunoSEQ multiplex PCR. This sample carries about a million clones, about three quarters of them seen once, and the ten largest clones take about 1.5%. These data belong to a study of shared clonotypes between healthy human individuals. Points from the study as a whole: Researchers found naive subsets generally carried larger estimated richness than memory subsets.

Trimming took off 6 bases at V and 3 bases at J, with 11 bases between the two ends. The CDR3 length is 13 residues. CDR1 SNHLY and CDR2 FYNNEI come from the germline V gene. Both subsets, CD45RA+ naive and CD45RA-negative memory, were split from the CD4+ cells. The source of this sequence is a man between 18 and 29 years old in good health. This rearrangement joins TRBV2 to TRBJ1-1, with a possible D match to TRBD1 (6 bases). The source material was memory CD4+ T cells sorted from blood. The subset was: CD45RA-negative fraction. The CDR3 loop reads CASSYYRDTEAFF. The CDR3 coding sequence is TGTGCCAGCAGCTATTACAGGGACACTGAAGCTTTCTTT.